This T cell receptor beta chain was recorded in a study of T cell changes during pregnancy in multiple sclerosis. TCRdb's table, derived via immunoSEQ multiplex PCR, lists solely in-frame clones and lacks some. Of roughly 80,000 clones listed, roughly nine tenths are singletons. Sequenced here: peripheral blood, sampled before pregnancy. This receptor was identified in a female donor with multiple sclerosis, enrolled in a pregnancy study.

The CDR3 coding sequence is TGTGCCAGTAGTATCTGGCAAGCGGGGGGGCTCTCAGATACGCAGTATTTT. Protein product: CASSIWQAGGLSDTQYF. The V gene is TRBV19, the J gene TRBJ2-3; 10 bases fit TRBD2. Per the germline V gene, CDR1 is LNHDA and CDR2 is SQIVND (reference sequence). The CDR3 has 17 residues. The trim removed 3 bases at V and 4 bases at J, leaving 10 bases unmatched.